This entry describes one T cell receptor beta chain. Each CDR3 protein gets one entry after TCRdb re-called the 5' RACE reads with MiXCR. In the table there are some 67,000 distinct CDR3 sequences, 16% of which are singletons. The data stem from a study of HIV-infected patients and healthy controls. V gave up 5 bases and J gave up 4 bases, with 15 bases separating them. CDR1 and CDR2 from the germline V gene are LNHDA and SQIVND (reference sequence). The CDR3 runs to 15 residues. The rearrangement joins TRBV19 to TRBJ1-5; D perhaps matches TRBD1 (5 bases). The specimen was CD4+ T cells from blood. The receptor comes from a human donor in good health. DNA for the CDR3: TGTGCCAGTAGTTTTCAGACAGCTGAAAATCAGCCCCAGCATTTT. Its translation: CASSFQTAENQPQHF.